These T cell receptor beta chains were read from a single sample in a study of sequential checkpoint blockade in melanoma. Using immunoSEQ multiplex PCR, the repertoire was profiled, and TCRdb retains in-frame clones only, with some absent. Among 7,700 or so clones listed, approximately 60% were seen once. This sample comprised CD8+ T cells sorted from blood (inferred from file names), obtained from a patient given nivolumab and ipilimumab in sequence. The source is a human donor with melanoma. Both conserved end residues are trimmed from each CDR3.

TRBV19 | ASSSPDSPYEQY
TRBV11-2 | ASSTRGGGGYEQY
TRBV4-1 | ASSPWTSGGSYEQY
TRBV10-2 | ASSWTGGSDQPQH
TRBV28 | ASNTIPNQPQH
TRBV27 | ASSLPDRGRPYEQY
TRBV28 | ASSLEAGYRGELF
TRBV5-4 | ASSPGLAAPLSTDTQY
TRBV7-2 | ASSQGIRGGYEQY
TRBV2 | ASRAGGDSGNTIY
TRBV28 | ASSLSAGGYEQY
TRBV7-2 | ASSLGAYSYEQY
TRBV2 | ASRIWTGYEQY
TRBV6-1 | ASSPGMVYGYT
TRBV29-1 | SVECRDRVTPLNYGYT
TRBV9 | ASSASTGSSYEQY
TRBV5-6 | ASSLGGGLYEQY
TRBV9 | ASSVGASGSVYEQY
TRBV5-4 | ASSLGTGKYEQY
TRBV6-5 | ASSYYGGPNEQY